The clone carrying this TCR beta chain appeared many times. Its antigen is currently unknown. Hyperthyroidism in the patients, aged 18 to 65, was newly diagnosed and under 2 months in duration. Reasons for excluding patients were uncontrolled infection, other autoimmune disease, pregnancy or lactation. The PBMCs were taken from under 12 ml of fresh peripheral blood. The TCR beta CDR3 regions underwent amplification using RNA transcripts as the source. The HTBI set primed first-round TCR CDR3 RT-PCR. TCRdb fed the multiplex PCR reads into MiXCR, producing one record per CDR3 protein. The profile shows over 200,000 distinct CDR3 sequences, around 19% of them singletons. This CDR3 has 15 amino acids. V lost 4 bases to trimming and J lost 0 bases, with 12 bases between them. CDR1 KGHSH and CDR2 LQKENI come from the germline V gene. This sample is drawn from a study of T cells in Graves' hyperthyroidism and ophthalmopathy. Findings and caveats of the study: The model's output predicted ophthalmopathy at a median of 6.5 months prior to onset.

The sample comprised blood. This TCR was sampled from a man aged 35 to 55 with Graves' hyperthyroidism. The V and J genes are TRBV18 and TRBJ1-1; D may be TRBD1 (5 bases). Here the CDR3 DNA reads TGTGCCAGCTCACAAACGACAGAATTGAACACTGAAGCTTTCTTT. Translated: CASSQTTELNTEAFF.